These 14 T cell receptor beta chains were all obtained from the same sample, sequenced in a study of cytomegalovirus exposure and HLA in healthy donors. Primers for the PCR totalled 60 Vbeta and 13 Jbeta. Produced via immunoSEQ multiplex PCR; TCRdb's table is partial and in-frame only. Of under 150,000 clones detected, 60% to 80% appear once; the ten largest clones hold 2.6%. The sequenced sample consisted of PBMCs. The receptors come from a woman aged 55 to 70 in good health and CMV-seropositive.

The V call is TRBV10-1, the J call TRBJ2-1, with 15 bases fitting TRBD2. The V gene end was trimmed by 2 bases and the J gene end by 0 bases; junction bases not matched to a gene: 8. The germline CDR1 and CDR2 sequences are WNHNN and SYGVQD (reference sequence). The CDR3 runs to 20 residues. The CDR3 loop is CASSEAGLAGGKSSYNEQFF. The CDR3 DNA reads TGCGCCAGCAGTGAGGCGGGACTAGCGGGGGGAAAGAGCTCCTACAATGAGCAGTTCTTC.

A word on this clone: At the DNA level, this CDR3 is encoded by other sequences in the same sample as well. The CDR3 spells CASKEGTSTSTDTQYF. The CDR3 DNA sequence: TGCGCCAGCAAGGAGGGTACTTCTACTAGCACAGATACGCAGTATTTT. The chain links TRBV5-1 to TRBJ2-3, with a tentative D call TRBD2 (6 bases). The CDR3 spans 16 residues. Trimming pared 6 bases from V and 0 bases from J, leaving 17 bases between. The germline V gene has CDR1 SGHRS and CDR2 YFSETQ.

This clone has a count of ten or more. V is TRBV7-9 and J is TRBJ2-6, with D tentatively TRBD1 (6 bases). In germline, CDR1 is SEHNR, CDR2 FQNEAQ (reference sequence). The CDR3 is 18 residues long. V lost 1 base and J 3 bases, leaving 16 bases between the germline ends. In nucleotides, the CDR3 is TGTGCCAGCAGCTTAGACGTCCCAGGGGACGGTGGGGCCAACGTCCTGACTTTC. The encoded protein is CASSLDVPGDGGANVLTF.

V gene TRBV7-2 combines with J gene TRBJ2-1, with TRBD2 identical over 9 bases. Trimming at V came to 6 bases and at J to 7 bases, leaving 10 bases not matched to a gene. There are 15 residues in the CDR3. Germline V gene sequence: CDR1 SGHTA, CDR2 FQGNSA. CDR3 DNA: TGTGCCAGCAGGACCCCGCGGGGGGGCCTGAATGAGCAGTTCTTC. It yields the protein CASRTPRGGLNEQFF.

The rearrangement uses TRBV5-1 and TRBJ2-7; D is perhaps TRBD2 (7 bases). Germline assignment: CDR1 SGHRS and CDR2 YFSETQ. The CDR3 sequence is 15 residues long. Trimming removed 0 bases from V and 4 bases from J, with 14 bases in between. The CDR3 DNA reads TGCGCCAGCAGCTTGGTGGGGGGGCCGGAATACGAGCAGTACTTC. Its translation is CASSLVGGPEYEQYF.

This clone was counted a few times. The chain joins TRBV5-1 to TRBJ2-5; 12 bases are shared with TRBD2. The germline CDR1 and CDR2 sequences are SGHRS and YFSETQ. Trimming cost V 1 base and J 5 bases; bases outside gene matches: 6. CDR3 length: 16 residues. CDR3 nucleotide sequence: TGCGCCAGCAGCTTGCCTAGCGGGGGGGCCGGGGAGACCCAGTACTTC. It specifies CASSLPSGGAGETQYF.

The gene calls are TRBV6-6 and TRBJ1-3, with D uncertain. The ends were cut back, 6 bases at V and 3 bases at J, with 6 bases in the middle. Germline CDR1 and CDR2: MNHNY and SVGAGI (reference sequence). CDR3 length: 12 amino acids. The CDR3 DNA is TGTGCCAGCAGCGGGGTTGGAAACACCATATATTTT. This translates into CASSGVGNTIYF.

V gene TRBV7-3 combines with J gene TRBJ1-5; tentative D call: TRBD1 (6 bases). The V and J ends lost 5 bases and 4 bases respectively, with 9 bases between them. The length of the CDR3 is 13 residues. CDR1 is SGHTA and CDR2 is FQGTGA in the germline V gene. CDR3 residues: CASSPDRNQPQHF. The CDR3 region has the DNA TGTGCCAGCAGCCCGGACAGAAATCAGCCCCAGCATTTT.

This CDR3 reads CAISDQGGDYEKLFF. The CDR3 DNA reads TGTGCCATCAGTGATCAGGGGGGCGACTATGAAAAACTGTTTTTT. This chain links TRBV10-3 with TRBJ1-4; 7 bases match TRBD1. After removal of 3 bases from V and 6 bases from J, the junction contained 7 bases not matched to a gene. Germline V gene data show CDR1 as ENHRY and CDR2 as SYGVKD. There are 15 residues in the CDR3.

The chain recombines TRBV15 with TRBJ1-4, with 7 bases identical to TRBD1. CDR1 and CDR2 (germline): LNHNV, YYDKDF (reference sequence). The V gene end was trimmed by 4 bases and the J gene end by 4 bases; junction bases not matched to a gene: 6. This CDR3 has 15 residues. CDR3 DNA sequence: TGTGCCACCAGCAAACACAGGGGCGTTAATGAAAAACTGTTTTTT. Protein: CATSKHRGVNEKLFF.

The rearrangement uses TRBV5-1 and TRBJ1-4; 7 positions agree with TRBD1. V lost 4 bases and J lost 1; bases outside the gene matches: 4. This CDR3 is 15 amino acids long. Per germline, CDR1 SGHRS and CDR2 YFSETQ. The CDR3 DNA is TGCGCCAGCAGCCGACAGGGTGGAACTAATGAAAAACTGTTTTTT. This codes for CASSRQGGTNEKLFF.

In the case of this clone: Additional DNA sequences in this sample encode the identical CDR3. The chain joins TRBV2 to TRBJ1-5; D is unclear. The V and J ends lost 4 bases and 1 base respectively, with 8 bases between them. Germline values: CDR1 SNHLY, CDR2 FYNNEI. This CDR3 has 14 amino acids. CDR3 DNA sequence: TGTGCCAGCAGTGGGGAGAACAGCAATCAGCCCCAGCATTTT. Residues: CASSGENSNQPQHF.

A few counts support this clone. The chain links TRBV25-1 to TRBJ1-5; D might be TRBD1 (5 bases). Trimming cost V 4 bases and J 4 bases, with 8 bases left between them. The CDR3 consists of 13 residues. Germline CDR1 and CDR2: MGHDK and SYGVNS. CDR3 sequence (DNA): TGTGCCAGCAGTGTGCAGGGTAATCAGCCCCAGCATTTT. Encoded protein: CASSVQGNQPQHF. Full variable domain (rest looked up from reference TRBV25-1 and TRBJ1-5): EADIYQTPRYLVIGTGKKITLECSQTMGHDKMYWYQQDPGMELHLIHYSYGVNSTEKGDLSSESTVSRIRTEHFPLTLESARPSHTSQYLCASSVQGNQPQHFGDGTRLSIL.

The V call is TRBV19, the J call TRBJ1-5; D ambiguous. Germline CDR1 LNHDA, CDR2 SQIVND (reference sequence). The ends were cut back, 0 bases at V and 7 bases at J, with 16 bases in the middle. CDR3 size: 16 residues. The CDR3 coding sequence is TGTGCCAGTAGTATAGATTCTCCCCAGGAAGAGCAGCCCCAGCATTTT. Its translation is CASSIDSPQEEQPQHF.